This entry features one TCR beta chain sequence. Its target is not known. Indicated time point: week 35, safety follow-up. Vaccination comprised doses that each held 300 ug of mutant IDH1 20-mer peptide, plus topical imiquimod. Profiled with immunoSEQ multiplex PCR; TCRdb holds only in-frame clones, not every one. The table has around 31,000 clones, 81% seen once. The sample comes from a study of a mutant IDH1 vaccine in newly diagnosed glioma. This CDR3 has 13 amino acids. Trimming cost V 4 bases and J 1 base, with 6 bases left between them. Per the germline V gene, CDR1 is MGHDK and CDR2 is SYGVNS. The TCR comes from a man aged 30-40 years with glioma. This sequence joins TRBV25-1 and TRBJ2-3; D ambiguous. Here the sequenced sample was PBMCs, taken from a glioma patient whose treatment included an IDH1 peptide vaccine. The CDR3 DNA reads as TGTGCCAGCAGTGTTGGCGGCACAGATACGCAGTATTTT. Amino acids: CASSVGGTDTQYF.